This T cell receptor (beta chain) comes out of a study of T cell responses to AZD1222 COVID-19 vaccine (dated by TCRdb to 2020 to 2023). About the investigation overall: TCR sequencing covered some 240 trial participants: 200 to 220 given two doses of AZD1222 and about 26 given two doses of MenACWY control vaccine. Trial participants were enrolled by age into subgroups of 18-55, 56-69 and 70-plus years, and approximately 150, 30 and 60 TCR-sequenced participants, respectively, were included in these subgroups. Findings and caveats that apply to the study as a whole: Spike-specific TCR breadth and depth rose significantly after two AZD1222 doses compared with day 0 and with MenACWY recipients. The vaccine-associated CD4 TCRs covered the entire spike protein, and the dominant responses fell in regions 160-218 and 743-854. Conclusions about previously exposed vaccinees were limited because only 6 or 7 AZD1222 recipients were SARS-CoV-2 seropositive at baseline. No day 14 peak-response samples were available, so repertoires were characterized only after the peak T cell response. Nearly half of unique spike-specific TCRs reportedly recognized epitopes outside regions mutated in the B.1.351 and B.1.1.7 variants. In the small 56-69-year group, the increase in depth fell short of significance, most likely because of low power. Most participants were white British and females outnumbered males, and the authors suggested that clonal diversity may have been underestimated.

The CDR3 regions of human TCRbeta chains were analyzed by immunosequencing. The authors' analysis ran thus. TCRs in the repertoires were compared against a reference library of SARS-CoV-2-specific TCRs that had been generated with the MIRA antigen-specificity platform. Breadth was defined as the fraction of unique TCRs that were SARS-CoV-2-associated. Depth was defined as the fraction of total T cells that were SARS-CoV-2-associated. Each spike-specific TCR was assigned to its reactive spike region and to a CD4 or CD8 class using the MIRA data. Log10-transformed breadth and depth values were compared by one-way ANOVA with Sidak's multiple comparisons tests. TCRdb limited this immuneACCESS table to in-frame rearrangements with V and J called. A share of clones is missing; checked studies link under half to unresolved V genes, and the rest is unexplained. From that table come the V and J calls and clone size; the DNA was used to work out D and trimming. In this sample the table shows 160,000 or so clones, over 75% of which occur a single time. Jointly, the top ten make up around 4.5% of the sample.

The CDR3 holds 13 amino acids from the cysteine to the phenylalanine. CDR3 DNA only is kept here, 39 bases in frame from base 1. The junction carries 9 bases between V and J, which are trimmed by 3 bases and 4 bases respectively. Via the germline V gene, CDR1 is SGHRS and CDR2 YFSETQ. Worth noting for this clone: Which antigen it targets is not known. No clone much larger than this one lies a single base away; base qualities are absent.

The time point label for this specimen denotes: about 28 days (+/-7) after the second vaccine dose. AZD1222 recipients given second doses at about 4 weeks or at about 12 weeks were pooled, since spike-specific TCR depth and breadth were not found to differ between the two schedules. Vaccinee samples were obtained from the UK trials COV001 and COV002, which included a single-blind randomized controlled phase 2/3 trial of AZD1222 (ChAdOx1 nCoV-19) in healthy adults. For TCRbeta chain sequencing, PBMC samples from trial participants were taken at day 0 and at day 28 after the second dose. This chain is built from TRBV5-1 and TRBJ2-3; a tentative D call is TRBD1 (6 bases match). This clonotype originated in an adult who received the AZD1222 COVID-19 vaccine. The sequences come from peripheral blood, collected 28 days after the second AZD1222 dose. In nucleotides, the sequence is TGCGCCAGCAGCTCACAGGGACCAGATACGCAGTATTTT. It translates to CASSSQGPDTQYF.